The 23 T cell receptor beta chains below come from one sample, sequenced in a study of tissue T cells after allogeneic stem cell transplantation. As to time point: mouse harvest day 7 after allogeneic transplant. Each mouse received 10^7 T-cell-depleted marrow cells plus 10^6 splenic CD5+ T cells by tail vein. Measured with immunoSEQ multiplex PCR; TCRdb has only the in-frame clones, and not every one. Here the sample spans about 5,600 clones, approximately 56% being singletons. The specimen sequenced was gut tissue. The receptor source for this set is a female BALB/c mouse given C57BL/6 T cells with graft-versus-host disease after an allogeneic hematopoietic cell transplant.

To note about this clone: The genes are named according to mouse. The observed sequence ends 1 residue before the CDR3 terminus, with the missing tail filled in from the germline J gene. V is TRBV26 and J is TRBJ2-4; D not resolved. V was pared by 8 bases and J by 2 bases, with 5 bases between. CDR1 is KGHPV and CDR2 is FQNQEV in the germline V gene (reference sequence). The CDR3 loop spans 11 amino acids. Here the CDR3 reads CASLFQNTLYF. Partial CDR3 DNA: TGTGCCAGCCTCTTTCAAAACACCTTGTAC. The whole variable domain, remainder taken from reference TRBV26 and TRBJ2-4, is NSKVIQTPRYLVKGQGQKAKMRCIPEKGHPVVFWYQQNKNNEFKFLINFQNQEVLQQIDMTEKRFSAECPSNSPCSLEIQSSEAGDSALYLCASLFQNTLYFGAGTRLSVL.

To note about this clone: These gene names are mouse names. The DNA ends 1 residue before the CDR3 does, and the rest of the CDR3 is filled in from the germline J gene. The identical CDR3 is also encoded by other nucleotide sequences in the sample. The chain joins TRBV26 to TRBJ1-1, with D unclear. The V gene lost 2 bases and the J gene lost 1 base, with 5 bases spanning the gap. This CDR3 has 13 residues. CDR1 is KGHPV, CDR2 FQNQEV, per germline (reference sequence). The CDR3 DNA, read in part, is TGTGCCAGCAGTCTGAGGCAAAACACAGAAGTCTTC. Translating gives CASSLRQNTEVF. The full CDR3 protein is CASSLRQNTEVFF.

As concerns this clone: Genes and germline come from the mouse. The read is 1 residue too short to cover the CDR3 end, so that end is filled in from the germline J gene. The chain couples TRBV23 to TRBJ1-1; no DNA check was done on the table's D call, TRBD1. The CDR3 consists of 11 residues. Germline assignment: CDR1 KGHTA and CDR2 FQNQQP. The DNA read from the CDR3 is TGCTCCAGCAGACAGGGGGCTGAAGTCTTC. It translates to CSSRQGAEVF. The CDR3, in full, reads CSSRQGAEVFF.

On this clone: Genes here carry mouse names. The DNA ends 1 residue before the CDR3 does, and the rest of the CDR3 is filled in from the germline J gene. The gene calls are TRBV13-2 and TRBJ1-1; 11 bases line up with TRBD1. The CDR3 sequence is 13 residues long. Looked up from germline, CDR1 is NNHNN and CDR2 is SYGAGS (reference sequence). V gave up 5 bases and J gave up 6 bases; unmatched junction bases: 3. Incomplete CDR3 DNA: TGTGCCAGCGGCGGACAGGGGGCTGCAGAAGTCTTC. This codes for CASGGQGAAEVF. The entire CDR3 protein is CASGGQGAAEVFF.

As for this clone: All gene names here are mouse names. The CDR3 extends 1 residue past the end of the read, so its final part is completed from the germline J gene. The chain links TRBV1 to TRBJ2-5; possible D gene TRBD1, 6 bases. V was cut by 0 bases and J by 6 bases, with 13 bases left in between. CDR1 NSQYPW and CDR2 LRSPGD come from the germline V gene (reference sequence). The CDR3 has 15 residues. The CDR3 loop is CTCSADGRGGDTQYF. Partial CDR3 DNA: TGCACCTGCAGTGCAGATGGCAGGGGTGGGGACACCCAGTAC.

Comment on this clone: The gene names here belong to mouse. Read sequence stops 1 residue before the CDR3 end, and the germline J gene provides the missing end. Other DNA sequences within the sample encode an identical CDR3. The genes are TRBV26 and TRBJ2-7; 11 nucleotides align to TRBD2. Trimming removed 2 bases from V and 4 bases from J; junction bases left unmatched: 1. The CDR3 covers 14 residues. The V gene's germline CDR1 is KGHPV and CDR2 FQNQEV (reference sequence). CDR3 residues: CASSLRDWGYEQYF. CDR3 DNA, as far as it was read: TGTGCCAGCAGTCTGCGGGACTGGGGGTATGAACAGTAC. The whole variable domain, remainder taken from reference TRBV26 and TRBJ2-7, is NSKVIQTPRYLVKGQGQKAKMRCIPEKGHPVVFWYQQNKNNEFKFLINFQNQEVLQQIDMTEKRFSAECPSNSPCSLEIQSSEAGDSALYLCASSLRDWGYEQYFGPGTRLTVL.

In the case of this clone: Gene labels here are mouse ones. The read ends 1 residue early relative to the CDR3; the germline J gene fills the gap. The chain recombines TRBV13-3 with TRBJ2-3, with 7 nucleotides matching TRBD2. The germline V gene has CDR1 NNHDY and CDR2 SYVADS. The CDR3 spans 16 residues. The trim removed 3 bases at V and 0 bases at J, leaving 7 bases unmatched. The CDR3 loop is CASSVPLGSSAETLYF. CDR3 DNA (partial): TGTGCCAGCAGTGTCCCACTGGGGTCTAGTGCAGAAACGCTGTAT.

Note on this clone: The gene names given are mouse names. The CDR3 is cut off 1 residue early in the read; its end comes from the germline J gene. The J gene is TRBJ2-1, the V gene TRBV26; 7 bases match TRBD1. The CDR3 contains 14 residues. J was trimmed by 3 bases and V by 4 bases; bases with no gene match: 3. The germline V gene encodes CDR1 KGHPV and CDR2 FQNQEV (reference sequence). The DNA read from the CDR3 is TGTGCCAGCAGTCCTCAGGGGGTCTATGCTGAGCAGTTC. Protein product: CASSPQGVYAEQF. The full CDR3 sequence reads CASSPQGVYAEQFF.

Comments on this clone: The listed genes are named as in mouse. The read gets to within 1 residue of the CDR3 end, and the germline J gene fills in the rest. The chain recombines TRBV26 with TRBJ2-1, with D perhaps being TRBD1 or TRBD2 (5 bases each). Trimming took 5 bases from V and 4 from J, leaving 9 bases between them. This CDR3 is 13 amino acids long. The V gene's germline CDR1 is KGHPV and CDR2 FQNQEV (reference sequence). The CDR3 reads CASSGGGYAEQFF. The part of the CDR3 DNA that was read is TGTGCCAGCAGTGGGGGTGGATATGCTGAGCAGTTC.

Points on this clone: Genes and germline come from the mouse. The CDR3 end lies 1 residue beyond the end of the read and is filled in from the germline J gene. V is TRBV1 and J is TRBJ1-3; D is uncertain. Trimming cost V 2 bases and J 2 bases, with 10 bases left between them. The CDR3 length is 15 residues. Germline CDR1 NSQYPW, CDR2 LRSPGD (reference sequence). The sequenced part of the CDR3 DNA is TGCACCTGCAGTGCACCGGGGTATCCTGGAAATACGCTCTAT. It codes for CTCSAPGYPGNTLY. The full CDR3 protein is CTCSAPGYPGNTLYF.

Of note for this clone: Germline and genes: mouse. The read is 1 residue too short to cover the CDR3 end, so that end is filled in from the germline J gene. V and J are TRBV20 and TRBJ2-4; 9 bases match TRBD1. CDR1 and CDR2 from the germline V gene are GFQATS and STVNSAI. V lost 5 bases, J lost 6 bases, and 3 bases stayed unmatched. This CDR3 has 12 residues. The CDR3 here is CGASGTGNTLYF. The CDR3 DNA, read in part, is TGTGGTGCTTCCGGGACAGGGAACACCTTGTAC. Looking up the rest from reference TRBV20 and TRBJ2-4 gives the full variable domain: GALVYQYPRRTICKSGTSMRMECQAVGFQATSVAWYRQSPQKTFELIALSTVNSAIKYEQNFTQEKFPISHPNLSFSSMTVLNAYLEDRGLYLCGASGTGNTLYFGAGTRLSVL.

This clone has just a few counts. Gene names refer to mouse genes. The missing CDR3 end, 1 residue past where the read stops, is filled in from the germline J gene. The V and J genes are TRBV26 and TRBJ1-3, with D hard to call. CDR1 and CDR2 from the germline V gene are KGHPV and FQNQEV (reference sequence). V dropped 4 bases and J dropped 0 bases, with 10 bases sitting between them. CDR3 length: 15 amino acids. CDR3 region: CASSQTSNSGNTLYF. Partial CDR3 DNA: TGTGCCAGCAGTCAGACGTCGAATTCTGGAAATACGCTCTAT.

About this clone: Gene names are mouse gene names. The observed sequence ends 1 residue before the CDR3 terminus, with the missing tail filled in from the germline J gene. This chain links TRBV15 with TRBJ2-3; D unresolved. The CDR3 has 15 residues. Germline CDR1 SGHND, CDR2 FRSKSL. Trimming removed 3 bases from V and 0 bases from J, with 10 bases in between. The CDR3 bases that were read are TGTGCCAGCAGTTTGGGAACCTCTAGTGCAGAAACGCTGTAT. It yields the protein CASSLGTSSAETLY. The whole CDR3 is CASSLGTSSAETLYF.

This clone turned up a few times. Each gene name is a mouse one. The sequenced fragment ends 1 residue before the CDR3 boundary, so the rest is inferred from the germline J gene. V gene TRBV26 combines with J gene TRBJ2-2; D gene uncertain. V was cut by 1 base and J by 6 bases, with 9 bases left in between. This CDR3 is 14 amino acids long. Germline values: CDR1 KGHPV, CDR2 FQNQEV (reference sequence). The CDR3 reads CASSLYGVAGQLYF. The sequenced part of the CDR3 DNA is TGTGCCAGCAGTCTGTACGGGGTGGCCGGGCAGCTCTAC.

This clone appeared once. Mouse names are used for the genes. Coverage ceases 1 residue before the CDR3 finishes, and the germline J gene fills in the end. This chain links TRBV16 with TRBJ2-5; 8 bases align to TRBD2. Germline V CDR1 and CDR2: SGHSA, FRNQAP. With V trimmed by 1 base and J by 3 bases, 3 bases remained unmatched. The CDR3 length is 15 residues. CDR3 DNA, as far as it was read: TGTGCAAGCAGCTTAGTTGGGGGGGGTCAAGACACCCAGTAC. Translating it yields CASSLVGGGQDTQY. The whole CDR3 sequence reads CASSLVGGGQDTQYF.

Notes on this clone: Genes and germline come from the mouse. The sequence runs out 1 residue before the end of the CDR3; the remainder is reconstructed from the germline J gene. The chain combines TRBV23 with TRBJ2-5; the table's D call, TRBD1, has no DNA check behind it. Germline V CDR1 and CDR2: KGHTA, FQNQQP. The CDR3 is 14 residues long. The CDR3 loop reads CSSSQSGQGSTQYF. Incomplete CDR3 DNA: TGCTCCAGCAGTCAATCGGGACAGGGGTCCACCCAGTAC.

This clone was seen a single time. Gene names follow the mouse nomenclature. The read comes to an end 1 residue before the CDR3 does, leaving the germline J gene to fill in the end. The chain uses TRBV26 and TRBJ1-6; D is ambiguous. TRBJ1-6 is placed among ORFs of uncertain function. Trimming took 4 bases from V and 0 from J, leaving 7 bases between them. Germline CDR1 and CDR2: KGHPV and FQNQEV (reference sequence). This CDR3 is built from 15 residues. The CDR3 spells CASSPQNSYNSPLYF. CDR3 bases read: TGTGCCAGCAGTCCACAAAATTCCTATAATTCGCCCCTCTAC.

This clone came up once. The gene names here belong to mouse. CDR3 residues: CASSLRGDTEVFF. The covered CDR3 bases are TGTGCAAGCAGCTTGAGGGGTGACACAGAAGTCTTC. J is TRBJ1-1 and V is TRBV16, with D possibly being TRBD1 (5 bases). The read finishes 1 residue shy of the CDR3 end, and the germline J gene is used to complete it. V was cut by 3 bases and J by 3 bases, with 8 bases left in between. This CDR3 region has 13 residues. The V gene's germline CDR1 is SGHSA and CDR2 FRNQAP.

On this clone: These gene names are mouse names. The CDR3 is cut off 1 residue early in the read; its end comes from the germline J gene. The rearrangement links TRBV3 to TRBJ2-4; 8 bases are a match to TRBD2. Looked up from germline, CDR1 is SNHLY and CDR2 is FYNGKV (reference sequence). Germline trimming cut 1 base from V and 1 base from J; bases unmatched to any gene: 4. This CDR3 region has 16 residues. CDR3 bases read: TGTGCCAGCAGCTTAGAGCTGGGGGGCGGTCAAAACACCTTGTAC. This encodes CASSLELGGGQNTLY. The whole CDR3 protein is CASSLELGGGQNTLYF.

To note about this clone: These gene names are mouse names. The CDR3 goes on 1 residue after the read ends, and that part is filled in from the germline J gene. The J gene is TRBJ2-4, the V gene TRBV26; tentatively, D is TRBD1 (5 bases). Germline V gives CDR1 KGHPV, CDR2 FQNQEV (reference sequence). V was cut by 4 bases and J by 2 bases, with 7 bases left in between. CDR3 length: 13 residues. CDR3 DNA (partial): TGTGCCAGCAGTCCGACAGATCAAAACACCTTGTAC. It is translated as CASSPTDQNTLY. In full, the CDR3 reads CASSPTDQNTLYF.

The table lists this clone with a few counts. The genes are named according to mouse. The DNA ends 1 residue before the CDR3 does, and the rest of the CDR3 is filled in from the germline J gene. This chain links TRBV23 with TRBJ2-1. The CDR3 is 10 amino acids. The V gene's germline CDR1 is KGHTA and CDR2 FQNQQP. The sequenced CDR3 bases are TGCTCCAGCAGTCACGGCCCCCAGTTC. Translation: CSSSHGPQF. The full CDR3 sequence reads CSSSHGPQFF.

As for this clone: Gene names denote mouse genes. Sequencing ends 1 residue short of the CDR3 end; the germline J gene provides the rest. V usage is TRBV26 and J usage is TRBJ2-4; weak D call: TRBD1 (5 bases). From germline, CDR1 is KGHPV and CDR2 FQNQEV (reference sequence). V lost 3 bases to trimming and J lost 0 bases, with 7 bases between them. The CDR3 has 14 amino acids. The chain's CDR3 is CASSLDSSQNTLYF. The DNA read from the CDR3 is TGTGCCAGCAGTCTCGACAGTAGTCAAAACACCTTGTAC.

Note on this clone: Mouse names are used for the genes. The observed sequence ends 1 residue before the CDR3 terminus, with the missing tail filled in from the germline J gene. The rearrangement uses TRBV26 and TRBJ2-4; 9 bases line up with TRBD1. Per germline, CDR1 KGHPV and CDR2 FQNQEV (reference sequence). The CDR3 totals 13 residues. V was pared by 4 bases and J by 6 bases, with 2 bases of the junction left unmatched. CDR3 bases read: TGTGCCAGCAGTCCGACAGGGGGGAACACCTTGTAC. Translated: CASSPTGGNTLY. Given in full, the CDR3 is CASSPTGGNTLYF.